A single T cell receptor beta chain is shown here with its context. The antigen is undetermined. Germline V gene lookup returns CDR1 KGHSH and CDR2 LQKENI. The CDR3 has 15 amino acids. V was clipped by 4 bases and J by 3 bases; unmatched bases: 7. This sample is part of a study of siplizumab effects on memory and regulatory T cells. Libraries were prepared by immunoSEQ multiplex PCR; TCRdb keeps only in-frame clonotypes and omits some of them. The profile shows 100,000 to 120,000 clones, more than 90% of them singletons. Findings and caveats of the study: No naive or memory phenotype could be assigned to roughly 75-97% of proliferating clones. Siplizumab significantly lowered the alloreactive sequences that could be traced to unstimulated CD4+ memory cells.

Sequenced input: CD4+ T cells sorted from blood. This sequence originates from a human donor in good health. The chain has TRBV18 and TRBJ1-2; 8 positions match TRBD1. CDR3 residues: CASSQQATGDYGYTF. The CDR3 DNA follows: TGTGCCAGCTCACAACAGGCGACAGGGGACTATGGCTACACCTTC.